The 30 T cell receptor beta chains given below trace back to one sample, sequenced in a study of response to subunit inactivated influenza vaccine. TCRdb re-analysed the RT-PCR reads in MiXCR, keeping a single row per CDR3 protein. The data show 160,000 or so distinct CDR3 sequences, roughly a tenth seen once. The specimen was non-naive T cells sorted from PBMCs, collected 45 days after vaccination. The receptors stem from a man aged 50 to 59 who received an inactivated influenza vaccine.

This clonotype was counted a few times. This chain joins TRBV27 and TRBJ1-4; 10 bases agree with TRBD1. J lost 5 bases, V lost 6 bases, and 6 bases had no gene match. This CDR3 is built from 15 residues. Germline-derived CDR1 and CDR2 are MNHEY and SMNVEV (reference sequence). The CDR3 coding sequence is TGTGCCAGCAGCGGACGGGACAGGGGAAATGAAAAACTGTTTTTT. As protein: CASSGRDRGNEKLFF.

The V call is TRBV27, the J call TRBJ2-3; TRBD1 is a possible D gene (5 bases). CDR1 is MNHEY, CDR2 SMNVEV, per germline (reference sequence). This CDR3 has 18 residues. V gave up 0 bases and J gave up 5 bases, with 21 bases separating them. In nucleotides, the CDR3 is TGTGCCAGCAGTTTATCCATTTTTAGAGGCAGGGCCAGAGATACGCAGTATTTT. Encoded protein: CASSLSIFRGRARDTQYF.

This clonotype has at least ten counts. This sequence joins TRBV24-1 and TRBJ2-7; D not certain. Germline CDR1 KGHDR, CDR2 SFDVKD. Trimming left V 2 bases short and J 12 bases short, with 10 bases between. The CDR3 runs to 11 residues. The CDR3, as DNA: TGTGCCACCAGTGATTCCCAGGTATGGTACTTC. Its translation is CATSDSQVWYF.

This chain connects TRBV7-2 to TRBJ2-1; D not resolved. The V end lost 1 base, the J end lost 5 bases, and 9 bases lay between the germline ends. In germline, CDR1 is SGHTA, CDR2 FQGNSA. The CDR3 is 14 residues long. CDR3 protein: CASSLEYSNNEQFF. CDR3 DNA: TGTGCCAGCAGCTTAGAGTACAGCAACAATGAGCAGTTCTTC.

The chain recombines TRBV7-8 with TRBJ2-1; D is uncertain. Per germline, CDR1 SGHVS and CDR2 FQNEAQ. The CDR3 consists of 15 residues. The V gene lost 3 bases and the J gene lost 0 bases, with 9 bases spanning the gap. The DNA for the CDR3 is TGTGCCAGCAGCTTTTCGTCAGCCTCCTACAATGAGCAGTTCTTC. It yields the protein CASSFSSASYNEQFF.

The rearrangement links TRBV25-1 to TRBJ1-1; 7 nucleotides match TRBD1. Looked up from germline, CDR1 is MGHDK and CDR2 is SYGVNS. V dropped 0 bases and J dropped 4; count of bases not matched to a gene: 2. CDR3 length: 14 residues. The CDR3 loop is CASSEYDRVTEAFF. The CDR3 nucleotides are TGTGCCAGCAGTGAATATGACAGGGTCACTGAAGCTTTCTTT.

V gene TRBV28 combines with J gene TRBJ2-5; tentatively, D is TRBD1 (5 bases). Germline CDR1 and CDR2: MDHEN and SYDVKM. This CDR3 contains 19 residues. The V gene lost 11 bases and the J gene lost 2 bases, with 33 bases spanning the gap. The chain's CDR3 is CALSLSGAGSTLPQETQYF. In nucleotides, the CDR3 is TGTGCCCTCAGTTTAAGTGGTGCAGGGTCAACCCTTCCTCAAGAGACCCAGTACTTC.

The CDR3 loop is CASSFTQGNSMNTEAFF. CDR3 bases: TGTGCCAGCAGTTTCACACAGGGCAATAGTATGAACACTGAAGCTTTCTTT. The V gene is TRBV27, the J gene TRBJ1-1; tentatively, D is TRBD1 (6 bases). The CDR3 spans 17 residues. The V end lost 3 bases, the J end lost 0 bases, and 17 bases lay between the germline ends. Germline loops: CDR1 MNHEY, CDR2 SMNVEV (reference sequence).

This clonotype was recorded at least ten times. The chain joins TRBV4-2 to TRBJ2-5; no clear D gene. Between the trimmed V and J ends, which lost 0 bases and 5 bases, there was a span of 13 bases. In germline, CDR1 is LGHNA, CDR2 YNFKEQ. The CDR3 is 15 residues long. In DNA form, the CDR3 reads TGTGCCAGCAGCCAAGATTTGATCATGGGGGAGACCCAGTACTTC. Protein product: CASSQDLIMGETQYF.

The CDR3 DNA reads as TGTGCCATCAGGGGACTAGCGGGGACTCAAGAGACCCAGTACTTC. Protein sequence: CAIRGLAGTQETQYF. The V gene is TRBV10-3, the J gene TRBJ2-5; 13 bases line up with TRBD2. The germline V gene has CDR1 ENHRY and CDR2 SYGVKD. The CDR3 has 15 amino acids. With V trimmed by 6 bases and J by 2 bases, 3 bases remained unmatched.

This chain uses TRBV5-1 with TRBJ2-3, with D hard to call. V lost 2 bases, J lost 2 bases, and 6 bases lay in between. The germline V gene has CDR1 SGHRS and CDR2 YFSETQ. This CDR3 region has 13 residues. The CDR3 loop reads CASSLAPTDTQYF. CDR3 bases: TGCGCCAGCAGCTTAGCCCCCACAGATACGCAGTATTTT.

This clonotype has only a few counts. This chain joins TRBV12-3 or TRBV12-4 and TRBJ1-3, with D unresolved. The V end lost 6 bases, the J end lost 0 bases, and 15 bases lay between the germline ends. This CDR3 region has 16 residues. The DNA of the CDR3 is TGTGCCAGCAGCTCGACGACAACCAGCTCTGGAAACACCATATATTTT. Translating it yields CASSSTTTSSGNTIYF.

There are many counts of this clonotype. V gene TRBV29-1 combines with J gene TRBJ1-5; D is perhaps TRBD1 (6 bases). V was shortened by 7 bases and J by 6 bases, with 16 bases between the two germline ends. The germline gives CDR1 SQVTM, CDR2 ANQGSEA. The CDR3 consists of 13 residues. CDR3 amino acids: CSGTQGFGQPQHF. The CDR3 DNA sequence: TGCAGCGGTACACAGGGTTTTGGTCAGCCCCAGCATTTT.

This chain connects TRBV30 to TRBJ2-1; D unresolved. V lost 2 bases to trimming and J lost 9 bases, with 8 bases between them. This CDR3 has 11 amino acids. CDR1 and CDR2 from the germline V gene are GTSNPN and SVGIG (reference sequence). CDR3 residues: CAWSNPVEQFF. CDR3 DNA sequence: TGTGCCTGGAGTAACCCGGTTGAGCAGTTCTTC.

The rearrangement joins TRBV20-1 to TRBJ2-2; D is uncertain. The CDR3 length is 15 residues. Germline V gives CDR1 DFQATT, CDR2 SNEGSKA (reference sequence). V dropped 3 bases and J dropped 3 bases, with 14 bases sitting between them. CDR3 sequence reads: CSASHGGTDTGELFF. DNA of the CDR3: TGCAGTGCTAGCCACGGCGGCACCGACACCGGGGAGCTGTTTTTT.

This clonotype has at least ten counts. The chain combines TRBV24-1 with TRBJ2-2; no clear D. Trimming removed 7 bases from V and 1 base from J, with 9 bases in between. The germline gives CDR1 KGHDR, CDR2 SFDVKD. There are 14 residues in the CDR3. In DNA form, the CDR3 reads TGTGCCACCAGCGCGGACCTGAACACCGGGGAGCTGTTTTTT. Amino acids: CATSADLNTGELFF.

The chain carries TRBV20-1 and TRBJ2-1; D is unresolved. The CDR3 extends over 14 amino acids. V gave up 5 bases and J gave up 5 bases, with 16 bases separating them. From germline, CDR1 is DFQATT and CDR2 SNEGSKA (reference sequence). The CDR3 is CSALLRGNHNEQFF. CDR3 coding DNA: TGCAGTGCTTTGCTACGCGGAAACCACAATGAGCAGTTCTTC.

The chain joins TRBV7-8 to TRBJ2-5; a weak D match, TRBD1 (5 bases). Germline V CDR1 and CDR2: SGHVS, FQNEAQ. The CDR3 is 12 amino acids. V shed 5 bases and J shed 5 bases, with 9 bases lying between them. CDR3 sequence: CASSPNRETQYF. In DNA, the CDR3 is TGTGCCAGCAGCCCGAACAGGGAGACCCAGTACTTC. The whole variable domain, filled in from reference TRBV7-8 and TRBJ2-5, reads GAGVSQSPRYKVAKRGQDVALRCDPISGHVSLFWYQQALGQGPEFLTYFQNEAQLDKSGLPSDRFFAERPEGSVSTLKIQRTQQEDSAVYLCASSPNRETQYFGPGTRLLVL.

This clonotype has a handful of counts. The chain is built from TRBV5-5 and TRBJ1-2; D not certain. This CDR3 has 14 amino acids. Germline V gives CDR1 SGHKS, CDR2 YYEKEE (reference sequence). The V gene lost 0 bases and the J gene lost 3 bases, with 9 bases spanning the gap. CDR3 protein: CASSLGPSHYGYTF. The CDR3 coding sequence is TGTGCCAGCAGCTTGGGACCGAGTCACTATGGCTACACCTTC.

This clonotype has a count of ten or more. The chain uses TRBV4-2 and TRBJ2-3; D is possibly TRBD1 (5 bases). The germline CDR1 and CDR2 sequences are LGHNA and YNFKEQ. This CDR3 is 15 amino acids long. V was pared by 0 bases and J by 4 bases, with 11 bases between. CDR3 sequence reads: CASSQDWQGPDTQYF. CDR3 DNA sequence: TGTGCCAGCAGCCAAGATTGGCAGGGCCCAGATACGCAGTATTTT.

This clonotype was counted ten times or more. This sequence joins TRBV6-5 and TRBJ2-5; tentatively, D is TRBD2 (5 bases). The CDR3 is 15 amino acids. The germline V gene encodes CDR1 MNHEY and CDR2 SVGAGI. V lost 0 bases, J lost 2 bases, and 10 bases lay in between. The chain's CDR3 is CASSYSRARQETQYF. CDR3 nucleotides: TGTGCCAGCAGTTACTCGAGGGCTAGGCAAGAGACCCAGTACTTC.

This chain uses TRBV5-5 with TRBJ2-3; 8 bases agree with TRBD1. The CDR3 has 14 residues. Germline CDR1 and CDR2: SGHKS and YYEKEE (reference sequence). V shed 4 bases, J shed 5 bases, and the junction held 6 bases outside the gene matches. The CDR3 coding sequence is TGTGCCAGCAGCCTTAATACAGGGGGAGATACGCAGTATTTT. Protein product: CASSLNTGGDTQYF.

This clonotype was counted many times. The chain couples TRBV12-3 or TRBV12-4 to TRBJ2-2; perhaps TRBD2 as D (6 bases). This CDR3 contains 13 residues. The V end lost 3 bases, the J end lost 7 bases, and 9 bases lay between the germline ends. DNA for the CDR3: TGTGCCAGCAGTTTTTCGACTAGCGGGGAGCTGTTTTTT. This sequence encodes CASSFSTSGELFF.

There are many counts of this clonotype. This chain uses TRBV7-8 with TRBJ2-2; D remains unclear. The CDR3 sequence is 16 residues long. CDR1 is SGHVS and CDR2 is FQNEAQ in the germline V gene. Trimming took 5 bases from V and 0 from J, leaving 13 bases between them. DNA for the CDR3: TGTGCCAGCAGCCCCTCCCGAAGATCGAACACCGGGGAGCTGTTTTTT. Its protein product is CASSPSRRSNTGELFF.

Concerning this clonotype itself: At one end the junction does not follow the germline gene, possibly because of a read error. The chain links TRBV7-7 to TRBJ2-1; 14 positions match TRBD2. The germline V gene encodes CDR1 SSHAT and CDR2 FNYEAQ (reference sequence). The CDR3 is 16 residues long. CDR3: CASSSSTSGGAGEQFF. The CDR3 DNA reads as TGTGCTAGCAGCTCCTCGACTAGCGGGGGGGCCGGTGAGCAGTTCTTC.

The J gene is TRBJ2-2, the V gene TRBV7-8, with TRBD1 as a possible D gene (6 bases). The germline V gene encodes CDR1 SGHVS and CDR2 FQNEAQ. V gave up 0 bases and J gave up 9 bases, with 14 bases separating them. This CDR3 is 15 amino acids long. CDR3 DNA: TGTGCCAGCAGCTTAGCGGGGGCCTACAGCTGGGAGCTGTTTTTT. It codes for CASSLAGAYSWELFF.

This clonotype came up a few times. The rearrangement uses TRBV7-6 and TRBJ1-4; D is possibly TRBD1 (6 bases). The CDR3 has 13 residues. The V and J ends lost 5 bases and 7 bases respectively, with 11 bases between them. CDR1 SGHVS and CDR2 FNYEAQ come from the germline V gene. This CDR3 is CASSDNRAEKLFF. CDR3 DNA: TGTGCCAGCAGCGACAACAGGGCTGAAAAACTGTTTTTT.

The chain carries TRBV4-2 and TRBJ1-6; 8 bases align to TRBD1. The J segment lost 7 bases and the V segment lost 0 bases, leaving 5 bases of the junction unmatched. Per the germline V gene, CDR1 is LGHNA and CDR2 is YNFKEQ. This CDR3 is built from 16 residues. The CDR3 DNA reads TGTGCCAGCAGCCAAGAGTCGACAGGGGAGAATTCACCCCTCCACTTT. Translation: CASSQESTGENSPLHF.

J is TRBJ2-5 and V is TRBV7-9, with D unresolved. Germline loops: CDR1 SEHNR, CDR2 FQNEAQ (reference sequence). This CDR3 region has 11 residues. V gave up 10 bases and J gave up 1 base, with 7 bases separating them. The CDR3 region is CANGPQETQYF. The CDR3 nucleotides are TGTGCCAACGGACCCCAAGAGACCCAGTACTTC.

This clonotype was observed many times. The J gene is TRBJ1-5, the V gene TRBV28, with D unclear. The CDR3 loop spans 18 amino acids. Germline V gene sequence: CDR1 MDHEN, CDR2 SYDVKM. The ends were cut back, 5 bases at V and 0 bases at J, with 20 bases in the middle. CDR3 nucleotide sequence: TGTGCCAGCAGTCAGTCTATGGGCCTAGGGAGTAGCAATCAGCCCCAGCATTTT. Protein product: CASSQSMGLGSSNQPQHF.